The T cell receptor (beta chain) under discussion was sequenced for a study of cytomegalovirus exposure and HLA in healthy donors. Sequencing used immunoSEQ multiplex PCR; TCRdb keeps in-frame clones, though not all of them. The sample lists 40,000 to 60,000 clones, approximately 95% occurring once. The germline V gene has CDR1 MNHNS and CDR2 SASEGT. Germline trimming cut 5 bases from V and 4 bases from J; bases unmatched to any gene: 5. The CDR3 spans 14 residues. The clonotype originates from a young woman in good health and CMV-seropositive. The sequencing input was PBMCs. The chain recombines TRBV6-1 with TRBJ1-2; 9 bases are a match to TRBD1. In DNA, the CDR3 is TGTGCCAGCAGTTTGGACAGGGGCGGCTATGGCTACACCTTC. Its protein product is CASSLDRGGYGYTF.